These 6 T cell receptor beta chains were sequenced from one sample in a study of blood T cell repertoires in COVID-19. Clones were read by immunoSEQ multiplex PCR, and TCRdb kept only the in-frame ones, dropping some. The table shows 120,000 to 150,000 clones, with around 89% occurring only once. The specimen was peripheral blood. The receptors come from a human donor with COVID-19, enrolled during active disease. The donor label of this sample is uncertain.

This chain connects TRBV2 to TRBJ2-4; a possible D gene is TRBD2 (5 bases). The germline V gene encodes CDR1 SNHLY and CDR2 FYNNEI. V gave up 6 bases and J gave up 2 bases, with 11 bases separating them. CDR3 size: 14 residues. CDR3: CASRAGGSKNIQYF. In DNA, the CDR3 is TGTGCCAGCAGGGCGGGTGGCTCCAAAAACATTCAGTACTTC.

The chain combines TRBV13 with TRBJ1-2, with D maybe TRBD1 (5 bases). Germline CDR1 reads PRHDT; CDR2 reads FYEKMQ (reference sequence). The V gene lost 1 base and the J gene lost 3 bases, with 12 bases spanning the gap. The CDR3 covers 15 residues. CDR3 residues: CASSLEGEKDYGYTF. The CDR3 coding sequence is TGTGCCAGCAGCTTAGAAGGGGAAAAGGACTATGGCTACACCTTC.

The CDR3 DNA reads as TGTGCCAGCTCACCGAAGGACAGAATATACTATGGCTACACCTTC. It is translated as CASSPKDRIYYGYTF. The chain joins TRBV18 to TRBJ1-2, with D possibly being TRBD1 (6 bases). Germline CDR1 and CDR2: KGHSH and LQKENI. V lost 3 bases and J lost 3, with 14 bases in between. The CDR3 is made up of 15 amino acids.

CDR3 sequence (DNA): TGTGCCACGGGACAGCTGGGGGACACTGAAGCTTTCTTT. This encodes CATGQLGDTEAFF. The genes are TRBV19 and TRBJ1-1, with 7 bases identical to TRBD1. The CDR3 covers 13 residues. Trimming removed 10 bases from V and 3 bases from J; junction bases left unmatched: 8. Per the germline V gene, CDR1 is LNHDA and CDR2 is SQIVND (reference sequence).

In DNA form, the CDR3 reads TGTGCCAGCAGCTTATCCGGCGGTGGGTCCTACGAGCAGTACTTC. This translates into CASSLSGGGSYEQYF. The chain has TRBV11-3 and TRBJ2-7; D is unresolved. The ends were cut back, 2 bases at V and 1 base at J, with 12 bases in the middle. The CDR3 contains 15 residues. Looked up from germline, CDR1 is SGHNT and CDR2 is YENEEA.

The V gene is TRBV6-4, the J gene TRBJ1-2; no clear D. V was trimmed by 5 bases and J by 7 bases, leaving 14 bases between them. This CDR3 spans 13 amino acids. Germline V gives CDR1 MRHNA, CDR2 SNTAGT. CDR3 nucleotide sequence: TGTGCCAGCAGTACGGGTGGCATGGGTGGCTACACCTTC. Translation gives CASSTGGMGGYTF.